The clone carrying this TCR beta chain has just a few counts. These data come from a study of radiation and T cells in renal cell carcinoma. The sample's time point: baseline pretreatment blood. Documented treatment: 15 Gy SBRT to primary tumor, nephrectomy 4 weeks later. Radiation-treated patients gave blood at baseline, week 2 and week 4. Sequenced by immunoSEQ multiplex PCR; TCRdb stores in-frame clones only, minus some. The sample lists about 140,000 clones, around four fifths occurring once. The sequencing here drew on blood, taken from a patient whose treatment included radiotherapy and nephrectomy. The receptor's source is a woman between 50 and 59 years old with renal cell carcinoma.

Here the CDR3 DNA reads TGTGCCATCAATGAAGGGGGGGCAAATGAGCAGTTCTTC. Its protein product is CAINEGGANEQFF. The chain combines TRBV10-3 with TRBJ2-1; D may be TRBD2 (7 bases). The CDR3 contains 13 residues. From germline, CDR1 is ENHRY and CDR2 SYGVKD. Trimming took off 7 bases at V and 7 bases at J, with 14 bases between the two ends.